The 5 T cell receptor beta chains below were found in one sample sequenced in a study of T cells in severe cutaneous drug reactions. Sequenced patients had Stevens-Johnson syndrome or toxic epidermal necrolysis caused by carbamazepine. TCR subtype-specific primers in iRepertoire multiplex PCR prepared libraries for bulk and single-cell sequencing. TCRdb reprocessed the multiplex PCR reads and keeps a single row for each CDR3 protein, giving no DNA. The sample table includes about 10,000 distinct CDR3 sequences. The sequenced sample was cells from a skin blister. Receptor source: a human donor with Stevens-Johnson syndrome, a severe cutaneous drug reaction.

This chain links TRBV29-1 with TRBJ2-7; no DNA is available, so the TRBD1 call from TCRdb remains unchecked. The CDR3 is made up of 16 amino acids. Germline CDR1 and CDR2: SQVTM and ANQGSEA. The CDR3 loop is CSVEVPTGTGGIEQYF.

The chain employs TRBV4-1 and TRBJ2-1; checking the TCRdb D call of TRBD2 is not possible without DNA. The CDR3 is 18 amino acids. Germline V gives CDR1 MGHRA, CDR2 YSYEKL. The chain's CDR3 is CASSQRRFSAGGRNEQFF.

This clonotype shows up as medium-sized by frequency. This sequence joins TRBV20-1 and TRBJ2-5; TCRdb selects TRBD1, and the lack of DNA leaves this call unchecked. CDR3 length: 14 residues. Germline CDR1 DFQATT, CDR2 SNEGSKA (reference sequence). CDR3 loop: CSAIRTGAGETQYF.

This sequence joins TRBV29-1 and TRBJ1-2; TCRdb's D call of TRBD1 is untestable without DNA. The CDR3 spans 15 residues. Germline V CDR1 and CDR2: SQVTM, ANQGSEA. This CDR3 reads CSVEEGQGVSYGYTF.

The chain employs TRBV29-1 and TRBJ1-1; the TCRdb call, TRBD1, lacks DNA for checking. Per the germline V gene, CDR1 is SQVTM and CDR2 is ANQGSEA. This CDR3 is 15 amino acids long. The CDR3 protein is CSVEHVRQGAAEAFF.